The rows below give T cell receptor beta chains drawn from one sample of a study of blood T cell repertoires in COVID-19. Data came from immunoSEQ multiplex PCR; TCRdb stores just in-frame clones and leaves some out. The data show fewer than 40,000 clones, roughly 85% seen once. The sequenced material came from peripheral blood. The receptor set was obtained from a human donor in a cohort sampled during active COVID-19. Each CDR3 is given with its conserved first and last residue. The D gene is left open where the match is weak. Only some rows state a clone size, as once, few, many or a class for expanded clones.

CDR3 protein | CDR3 DNA | J gene | V gene | clone size | D gene
CASSLGLSGRSRDTQYF | TGTGCCAGCAGCTTGGGCCTGAGCGGGAGATCCCGTGATACGCAGTATTTT | TRBJ2-3 | TRBV7-2 | . | TRBD2
CASGLVGSLSYEQYF | TGTGCTAGTGGTTTGGTAGGGAGTCTCTCCTACGAGCAGTACTTC | TRBJ2-7 | TRBV12-5 | . | .
CASTLGQYYGYTF | TGTGCCAGCACCCTGGGACAGTACTATGGCTACACCTTC | TRBJ1-2 | TRBV25-1 | once | TRBD1
CASSLGQKETQYF | TGCGCCAGCAGCCTTGGACAGAAAGAGACCCAGTACTTC | TRBJ2-5 | TRBV5-1 | . | .
CASSLNTGMLEQYF | TGTGCCAGCAGTTTAAACACAGGGATGCTCGAGCAGTACTTC | TRBJ2-7 | TRBV6-5 | . | .
CASSREGERQPQHF | TGTGCCAGCAGCCGCGAGGGGGAGAGGCAGCCCCAGCATTTT | TRBJ1-5 | TRBV6-6 | . | .
CASSSRGQGLGEQYF | TGTGCCAGTAGTTCCCGGGGACAGGGATTAGGCGAGCAGTACTTC | TRBJ2-7 | TRBV19 | . | TRBD1
CASSWDTNTGELFF | TGTGCCAGCAGCTGGGACACGAACACCGGGGAGCTGTTTTTT | TRBJ2-2 | TRBV5-6 | . | .
CASSLAGGRDEQFF | TGTGCCAGCAGCTTAGCGGGGGGAAGGGATGAGCAGTTCTTC | TRBJ2-1 | TRBV5-4 | . | TRBD2
CAWSVLDRWNTEAFF | TGTGCCTGGAGTGTATTGGACAGATGGAACACTGAAGCTTTCTTT | TRBJ1-1 | TRBV30 | once | .
CASSTGQVWGNTIYF | TGTGCCAGCAGCACAGGACAGGTTTGGGGAAACACCATATATTTT | TRBJ1-3 | TRBV6-6 | . | TRBD1
CASSRTGTSLDEQFF | TGTGCCAGCAGTCGCACCGGGACTAGTTTAGATGAGCAGTTCTTC | TRBJ2-1 | TRBV7-3 | . | TRBD2
CASSVGQLSNQPQHF | TGTGCCAGCAGCGTAGGACAGCTTAGCAATCAGCCCCAGCATTTT | TRBJ1-5 | TRBV9 | . | .
CASSLDFQGPYEQYF | TGTGCCAGCAGCTTGGACTTCCAGGGTCCCTACGAGCAGTACTTC | TRBJ2-7 | TRBV5-6 | . | .
CASRNSQYSNQPQHF | TGTGCCAGCCGGAACAGCCAATATAGCAATCAGCCCCAGCATTTT | TRBJ1-5 | TRBV6-5 | . | .
CASSQDGQNLHEQYF | TGCGCCAGCAGCCAAGATGGACAGAACCTCCACGAGCAGTACTTC | TRBJ2-7 | TRBV4-1 | . | .
CASSEWGGGRTDTQYF | TGTGCCAGCAGTGAATGGGGCGGGGGACGCACAGATACGCAGTATTTT | TRBJ2-3 | TRBV6-1 | once | TRBD2
CAISGQYGYTF | TGTGCCATCAGTGGGCAATATGGCTACACCTTC | TRBJ1-2 | TRBV10-3 | . | .
CASSTSSVSYNEQFF | TGTGCCAGTAGTACCAGTAGCGTCTCCTACAATGAGCAGTTCTTC | TRBJ2-1 | TRBV19 | . | .
CATGRGVSEKLFF | TGTGCCACCGGGAGGGGGGTTTCTGAAAAACTGTTTTTT | TRBJ1-4 | TRBV15 | once | .
CSADASWTNTEAFF | TGCAGCGCCGACGCGAGTTGGACTAACACTGAAGCTTTCTTT | TRBJ1-1 | TRBV29-1 | . | .
CASSHTLRDRGNEQFF | TGTGCCAGCAGCCATACCCTCCGGGACAGGGGAAATGAGCAGTTCTTC | TRBJ2-1 | TRBV3-1/TRBV3-2 | . | TRBD1
CASSIGQGRWQFF | TGTGCCAGCAGTATAGGACAGGGTCGATGGCAGTTCTTC | TRBJ2-1 | TRBV2 | . | TRBD1
CASSLTSASSYNEQFF | TGTGCCAGCAGCTTGACTAGCGCAAGCTCCTACAATGAGCAGTTCTTC | TRBJ2-1 | TRBV5-5 | . | TRBD2
CASSARYEQYF | TGTGCCAGCAGTGCGCGCTACGAGCAGTACTTC | TRBJ2-7 | TRBV12-3/TRBV12-4 | . | .
CASSVEARAANYGYTF | TGTGCCAGCAGCGTAGAGGCCAGGGCGGCTAACTATGGCTACACCTTC | TRBJ1-2 | TRBV9 | . | .
CASRWDGSSYNEQFF | TGTGCCAGCAGATGGGACGGGAGCTCCTACAATGAGCAGTTCTTC | TRBJ2-1 | TRBV6-5 | once | .
CASSLAGQGNIQYF | TGTGCCAGCAGCTTGGCGGGACAGGGGAACATTCAGTACTTC | TRBJ2-4 | TRBV5-6 | . | TRBD1
CASSPPAGGSYEQYF | TGTGCCAGCAGCCCACCGGCAGGGGGATCCTACGAGCAGTACTTC | TRBJ2-7 | TRBV28 | once | TRBD1
CASSRTSARITGELFF | TGTGCCAGCAGCCGTACTAGCGCCCGGATCACCGGGGAGCTGTTTTTT | TRBJ2-2 | TRBV14 | . | TRBD2
CASSRGGLETQYF | TGTGCCAGCAGCCGCGGGGGGTTGGAGACCCAGTACTTC | TRBJ2-5 | TRBV7-9 | . | TRBD2
CASSLARGGAANEQFF | TGTGCCAGCAGCTTAGCAAGGGGGGGGGCCGCGAATGAGCAGTTCTTC | TRBJ2-1 | TRBV5-4 | . | .
CAISETPQGFKGYTF | TGTGCCATCAGTGAGACACCTCAGGGGTTTAAAGGCTACACCTTC | TRBJ1-2 | TRBV10-3 | . | .
CASSLGAGGTDTQYF | TGTGCCAGCAGCTTAGGAGCGGGAGGGACAGATACGCAGTATTTT | TRBJ2-3 | TRBV11-2 | . | TRBD2
CATSRAKGQELTDTQYF | TGTGCCACCAGCAGAGCCAAGGGACAGGAGCTCACAGATACGCAGTATTTT | TRBJ2-3 | TRBV15 | . | TRBD1
CASRDYEDTQYF | TGTGCCAGCCGGGACTATGAAGATACGCAGTATTTT | TRBJ2-3 | TRBV19 | . | TRBD2
CASSIHLTGGWDQPQHF | TGTGCCAGCAGTATACACCTGACAGGGGGCTGGGATCAGCCCCAGCATTTT | TRBJ1-5 | TRBV2 | . | TRBD1
CASSYPGEAFF | TGTGCCAGCAGTTACCCGGGGGAAGCTTTCTTT | TRBJ1-1 | TRBV12-3/TRBV12-4 | . | .
CSASKGGGANTEAFF | TGCAGTGCTAGTAAAGGAGGGGGCGCGAACACTGAAGCTTTCTTT | TRBJ1-1 | TRBV20-1 | . | TRBD1
CASSNLSTGGEQFF | TGTGCCAGCAGTAACCTGTCCACCGGGGGTGAGCAGTTCTTC | TRBJ2-1 | TRBV6-5 | . | .
CASSPTEGTFNEQFF | TGTGCTAGCAGCCCTACCGAGGGGACTTTCAATGAGCAGTTCTTC | TRBJ2-1 | TRBV7-7 | . | .
CASIYAGGYEAFF | TGTGCCAGCATCTACGCCGGCGGCTATGAAGCTTTCTTT | TRBJ1-1 | TRBV7-9 | . | .
CASSYLTMNTEAFF | TGTGCCAGCAGTTACCTCACTATGAACACTGAAGCTTTCTTT | TRBJ1-1 | TRBV6-2/TRBV6-3 | . | .
CSVEGRTPYEQYF | TGCAGCGTTGAGGGCAGGACACCATACGAGCAGTACTTC | TRBJ2-7 | TRBV29-1 | . | .
CASSVEGQAYNEQFF | TGTGCCAGCAGCGTAGAAGGCCAGGCCTACAATGAGCAGTTCTTC | TRBJ2-1 | TRBV9 | . | .
CASSPRLAGGADTQYF | TGTGCTAGCAGCCCCCGACTAGCGGGAGGGGCAGATACGCAGTATTTT | TRBJ2-3 | TRBV7-7 | . | TRBD2
CASSLGSLVLSTDTQYF | TGTGCCAGCAGCTTAGGGAGCCTAGTGCTAAGCACAGATACGCAGTATTTT | TRBJ2-3 | TRBV7-9 | . | .
CATGDRYYGELFF | TGTGCCACCGGGGACAGGTACTACGGGGAGCTGTTTTTT | TRBJ2-2 | TRBV6-5 | . | TRBD1
CASSLAGFDEQYF | TGTGCCAGCAGCCTAGCGGGATTCGACGAGCAGTACTTC | TRBJ2-7 | TRBV12-3/TRBV12-4 | . | TRBD2
CASSLRETKAFF | TGTGCCAGCAGCTTGCGGGAGACGAAAGCTTTCTTT | TRBJ1-1 | TRBV11-3 | . | .
CAWSRGREGVGTEAFF | TGTGCCTGGAGTCGAGGAAGGGAGGGCGTGGGCACTGAAGCTTTCTTT | TRBJ1-1 | TRBV30 | . | .
CASSFVQGGPGNTIYF | TGTGCCAGCAGCTTTGTCCAGGGGGGACCTGGAAACACCATATATTTT | TRBJ1-3 | TRBV7-2 | . | TRBD1
CASSPPLEGGQFF | TGTGCCAGCTCACCACCGTTGGAGGGAGGGCAGTTCTTC | TRBJ2-1 | TRBV18 | . | .
CASSPGLADYEQFF | TGTGCCAGCTCACCGGGACTAGCGGATTATGAGCAGTTCTTC | TRBJ2-1 | TRBV18 | . | TRBD2
CASSLRETQYF | TGTGCCAGCAGTTTGAGGGAGACCCAGTACTTC | TRBJ2-5 | TRBV6-6 | few | .